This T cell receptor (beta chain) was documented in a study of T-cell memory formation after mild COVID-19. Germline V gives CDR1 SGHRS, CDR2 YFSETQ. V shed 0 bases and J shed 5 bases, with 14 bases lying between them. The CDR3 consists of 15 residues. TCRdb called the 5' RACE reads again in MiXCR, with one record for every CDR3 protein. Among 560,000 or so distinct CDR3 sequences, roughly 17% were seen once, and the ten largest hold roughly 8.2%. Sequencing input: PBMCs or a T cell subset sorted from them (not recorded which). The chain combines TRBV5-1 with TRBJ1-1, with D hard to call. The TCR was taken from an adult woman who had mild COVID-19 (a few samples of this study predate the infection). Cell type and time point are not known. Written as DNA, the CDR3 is TGCGCCAGCAGCTTGGACGGGTCCCGAGGGACTGAAGCTTTCTTT. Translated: CASSLDGSRGTEAFF. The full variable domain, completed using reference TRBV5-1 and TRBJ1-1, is KAGVTQTPRYLIKTRGQQVTLSCSPISGHRSVSWYQQTPGQGLQFLFEYFSETQRNKGNFPGRFSGRQFSNSRSEMNVSTLELGDSALYLCASSLDGSRGTEAFFGQGTRLTVV.